This is a list of T cell receptor beta chains from one sample in a study of T cell responses to AZD1222 COVID-19 vaccine. Sequenced by immunoSEQ multiplex PCR; TCRdb stores in-frame clones only, minus some. The table has about 86,000 clones, 88% seen once; the top ten hold 10%. The sample consisted of peripheral blood, taken on day 0 of MenACWY control vaccination. All receptors come from an adult in good health. Each CDR3 is given with its conserved first and last residue. The D gene is left open where the match is weak. Some rows mark clone size as missing; the rest say once, few, many or name a class of expanded clone.

cdr3_length j_call d_call v_call clone_size cdr3_aa cdr3_nt
16 TRBJ2-1 . TRBV6-5 medium-sized CASSYSVLGGAYEQFF TGTGCCAGCAGTTACTCCGTGTTAGGGGGGGCCTATGAGCAGTTCTTC
11 TRBJ2-1 . TRBV24-1 . CATSDDTKQFF TGTGCCACCAGTGATGACACCAAGCAGTTCTTC
15 TRBJ1-2 . TRBV15 . CATSREVETVYGYTF TGTGCCACCAGCAGAGAAGTCGAGACAGTCTATGGCTACACCTTC
15 TRBJ1-5 TRBD1 TRBV7-2 . CASSLGQGENQPQHF TGTGCCAGCAGCCTGGGGCAGGGGGAGAATCAGCCCCAGCATTTT
16 TRBJ2-6 . TRBV29-1 . CSVEGDSTSGANVLTF TGCAGCGTTGAAGGTGACTCAACCTCTGGGGCCAACGTCCTGACTTTC
14 TRBJ1-1 . TRBV19 . CASSIEGVRTEAFF TGTGCCAGTAGTATTGAAGGGGTGCGCACTGAAGCTTTCTTT
13 TRBJ2-5 TRBD2 TRBV6-5 . CASSYSGGGPQYF TGTGCCAGCAGTTATAGCGGGGGTGGGCCCCAGTACTTC
14 TRBJ1-1 TRBD1 TRBV7-2 . CVSSPRQGNTEAFF TGTGTCAGCAGCCCTAGACAGGGGAACACTGAAGCTTTCTTT
15 TRBJ1-6 . TRBV2 . CASSAGRLENSPLHF TGTGCCAGCAGTGCGGGCAGGCTCGAGAATTCACCCCTCCACTTT
14 TRBJ2-7 TRBD1 TRBV5-1 . CASSPGDRSYEQYF TGCGCCAGCAGCCCCGGGGACAGGTCCTACGAGCAGTACTTC
13 TRBJ1-5 . TRBV6-5 . CASTTTSNQPQHF TGTGCCAGCACCACAACTAGCAATCAGCCCCAGCATTTT
15 TRBJ2-3 TRBD2 TRBV27 . CASSHTSGPLVSQYF TGTGCCAGCAGTCATACTAGCGGACCCTTGGTTTCGCAGTATTTT
13 TRBJ1-1 . TRBV11-3 . CASSRTVNTEAFF TGTGCCAGCAGCCGGACAGTTAACACTGAAGCTTTCTTT
14 TRBJ1-2 TRBD1 TRBV28 . CASSPTGGSYGYTF TGTGCCAGCAGTCCCACAGGGGGCAGCTATGGCTACACCTTC
14 TRBJ1-6 . TRBV5-1 . CASSLETDNSPLHF TGCGCCAGCAGCTTAGAGACAGATAATTCACCCCTCCACTTT
16 TRBJ2-3 . TRBV4-2 . CASSQVSGYLWDTQYF TGTGCCAGCAGCCAAGTTAGCGGTTACCTGTGGGATACGCAGTATTTT
13 TRBJ1-1 . TRBV7-3 . CASSLKKGTEAFF TGTGCCAGCAGCTTAAAAAAGGGGACTGAAGCTTTCTTT
13 TRBJ1-1 . TRBV5-4 . CASRGGANTEAFF TGTGCCAGTAGGGGGGGTGCGAACACTGAAGCTTTCTTT
18 TRBJ2-2 TRBD2 TRBV19 . CASSTELAGGQSTGELFF TGTGCCAGTAGTACAGAGCTAGCGGGGGGGCAAAGCACCGGGGAGCTGTTTTTT
15 TRBJ1-1 . TRBV28 once CASSSPGRGRTEAFF TGTGCCAGCAGTTCTCCAGGGCGGGGAAGGACTGAAGCTTTCTTT
17 TRBJ2-7 TRBD2 TRBV5-1 . CASSLGLAGARRNEQYF TGCGCCAGCAGCTTGGGGTTAGCGGGGGCCCGCCGGAACGAGCAGTACTTC
13 TRBJ2-7 . TRBV14 . CASSQGVSYEQYF TGTGCCAGCAGCCAAGGAGTCTCCTACGAGCAGTACTTC
18 TRBJ2-1 . TRBV5-1 . CASSLEGVSASSYNEQFF TGCGCCAGCAGCTTGGAAGGGGTGAGCGCCAGCTCCTACAATGAGCAGTTCTTC
12 TRBJ1-1 . TRBV7-2 . CASSLRGTEAFF TGTGCCAGCAGCTTAAGGGGCACTGAAGCTTTCTTT
16 TRBJ1-1 . TRBV7-8 . CASSTPLVRRNTEAFF TGTGCCAGCAGCACCCCCCTGGTCAGGAGAAACACTGAAGCTTTCTTT
14 TRBJ1-2 . TRBV24-1 . CATSDQHREQGYTF TGTGCCACCAGTGACCAACATAGGGAACAGGGCTACACCTTC
14 TRBJ2-1 TRBD1 TRBV5-4 . CASSLQDRVNEQFF TGTGCCAGCAGCTTGCAGGACAGGGTAAATGAGCAGTTCTTC
13 TRBJ1-2 TRBD1 TRBV12-3/TRBV12-4 . CASSNDRAGGYTF TGTGCCAGCAGTAATGACAGGGCTGGCGGCTACACCTTC
12 TRBJ2-7 . TRBV5-1 . CASSLDRTEQYF TGCGCCAGCAGCTTGGACAGGACGGAGCAGTACTTC
13 TRBJ2-7 . TRBV3-1/TRBV3-2 once CASSQASVYEQYF TGTGCCAGCAGCCAAGCTTCCGTCTACGAGCAGTACTTC
18 TRBJ2-1 TRBD2 TRBV5-6 . CASSPNKRGRGRIHEQFF TGTGCCAGCAGCCCCAATAAGCGGGGGCGAGGACGAATCCATGAGCAGTTCTTC
15 TRBJ2-5 TRBD2 TRBV2 . CASSALAGSGETQYF TGTGCCAGCAGTGCTTTAGCGGGGTCTGGCGAGACCCAGTACTTC
14 TRBJ1-3 . TRBV3-1/TRBV3-2 . CASSPLASGNTIYF TGTGCCAGCAGCCCCCTCGCCTCTGGAAACACCATATATTTT
15 TRBJ1-1 TRBD1 TRBV5-6 . CASSWAGTGVTEAFF TGTGCCAGCAGCTGGGCCGGGACAGGGGTCACTGAAGCTTTCTTT
15 TRBJ1-6 . TRBV19 . CASSMKEGAYSPLHF TGTGCCAGTAGTATGAAGGAAGGAGCCTATTCACCCCTCCACTTT
11 TRBJ2-3 . TRBV7-8 . CASGRTDTQYF TGTGCCAGCGGGCGCACAGATACGCAGTATTTT
16 TRBJ2-1 TRBD2 TRBV5-1 . CASSHSGGAVYNEQFF TGCGCCAGCAGCCACAGCGGGGGGGCCGTCTACAATGAGCAGTTCTTC
15 TRBJ1-3 . TRBV3-1/TRBV3-2 . CASSQDRGAHNTIYF TGTGCCAGCAGCCAAGATAGAGGGGCTCATAACACCATATATTTT
17 TRBJ2-1 . TRBV2 . CASSDIAAGTYGDEQFF TGTGCCAGCAGTGACATTGCAGCCGGGACCTACGGTGATGAGCAGTTCTTC
15 TRBJ1-5 . TRBV19 . CASSIDGGSNQPQHF TGTGCCAGTAGTATAGATGGGGGAAGCAATCAGCCCCAGCATTTT
15 TRBJ1-2 . TRBV19 few CASSGRWGANYGYTF TGTGCCAGTAGTGGACGGTGGGGGGCCAACTATGGCTACACCTTC
12 TRBJ1-5 . TRBV12-3/TRBV12-4 once CASSLRGQPQHF TGTGCCAGCAGTTTACGGGGGCAGCCCCAGCATTTT
14 TRBJ1-4 TRBD1 TRBV7-6 once CASSSQGDGEKLFF TGTGCCAGCAGCTCACAGGGGGACGGGGAAAAACTGTTTTTT
15 TRBJ1-6 TRBD1 TRBV6-1 . CASSEPRGNNSPLHF TGTGCCAGCAGTGAGCCCAGGGGGAATAATTCACCCCTCCACTTT
15 TRBJ2-5 . TRBV7-7 . CASSLGGQNQETQYF TGTGCCAGCAGCTTAGGTGGGCAGAACCAAGAGACCCAGTACTTC
16 TRBJ1-2 TRBD1 TRBV7-9 . CASSLGGQGANYGYTF TGTGCCAGCAGCTTAGGGGGACAGGGGGCTAACTATGGCTACACCTTC
13 TRBJ2-2 . TRBV10-2 . CASSVGGTGELFF TGCGCCAGCAGTGTCGGGGGCACCGGGGAGCTGTTTTTT
13 TRBJ2-1 TRBD2 TRBV7-9 . CASSGGGWYEQFF TGTGCCAGCAGCGGCGGGGGGTGGTACGAGCAGTTCTTC
13 TRBJ2-3 . TRBV7-2 few CATCIGGTDTQYF TGTGCCACATGTATAGGGGGCACAGATACGCAGTATTTT
15 TRBJ1-1 . TRBV5-4 . CASNDRGQKNTEAFF TGTGCCAGCAATGACCGCGGACAGAAGAACACTGAAGCTTTCTTT
13 TRBJ1-2 . TRBV19 . CASSIKSSYGYTF TGTGCCAGTAGTATTAAGTCAAGCTATGGCTACACCTTC
16 TRBJ1-2 TRBD1 TRBV4-3 . CASSQNGQGAGYGYTF TGCGCCAGCAGCCAGAACGGGCAGGGGGCAGGGTATGGCTACACCTTC